The TCR beta chain under discussion was sequenced for a study of shared clonotypes between healthy human individuals. Naivety among CD8 cells was defined by CD45RO negativity and positive CCR7 selection, thereby excluding terminally differentiated effector memory CD45RA+ cells. The germline CDR1 and CDR2 sequences are SGHNT and YYREEE (reference sequence). Unmatched junction bases numbered 6, after V lost 4 bases and J lost 6 bases. CDR3 length: 13 amino acids. Method: immunoSEQ multiplex PCR; TCRdb's copy keeps in-frame clones and lacks some. Among about 2 million clones, approximately 95% were seen once, and the ten largest hold approximately 1.2%.

Material for sequencing was naive CD8+ T cells sorted from blood. The rearrangement uses TRBV5-4 and TRBJ2-7, with 8 positions matching TRBD1. This TCR derives from a man aged 18 to 29 in good health. CDR3 sequence reads: CASSRGTGPEQYF. The DNA of the CDR3 is TGTGCCAGCAGCCGAGGGACAGGTCCCGAGCAGTACTTC.